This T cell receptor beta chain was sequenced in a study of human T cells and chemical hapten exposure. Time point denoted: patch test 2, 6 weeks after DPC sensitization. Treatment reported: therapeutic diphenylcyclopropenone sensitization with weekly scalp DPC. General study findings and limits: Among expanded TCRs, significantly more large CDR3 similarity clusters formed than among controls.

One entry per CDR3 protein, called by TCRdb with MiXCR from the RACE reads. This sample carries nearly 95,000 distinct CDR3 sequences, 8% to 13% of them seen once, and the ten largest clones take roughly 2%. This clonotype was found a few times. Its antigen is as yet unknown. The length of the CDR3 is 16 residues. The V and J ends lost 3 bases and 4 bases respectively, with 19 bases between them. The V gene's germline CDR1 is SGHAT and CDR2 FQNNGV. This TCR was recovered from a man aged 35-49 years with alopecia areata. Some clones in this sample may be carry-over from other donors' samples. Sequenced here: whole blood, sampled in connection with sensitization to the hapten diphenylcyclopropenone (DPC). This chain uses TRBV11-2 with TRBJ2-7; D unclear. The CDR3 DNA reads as TGTGCCAGCAGCTTCACCAGGACCGAAGTATTGTACGAGCAGTACTTC. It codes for CASSFTRTEVLYEQYF.